This TCR beta chain appears in the sequencing data of a study of a mutant IDH1 vaccine in newly diagnosed glioma. Study results and caveats: Across multiple MHC alleles, approximately 93% of patients had vaccine-induced responses.

The method was immunoSEQ multiplex PCR; TCRdb's version includes in-frame clones alone and lacks a portion of them. Here the sample spans tens of thousands of clones, approximately 80% being singletons. Time point meaning: week 11, during vaccination. Mutant IDH1 20-mer peptide, at 300 ug, made up each vaccine dose, with topical imiquimod. Germline CDR1 reads SEHNR; CDR2 reads FQNEAQ (reference sequence). The CDR3 runs 12 residues. The ends were cut back, 1 base at V and 6 bases at J, with 7 bases in the middle. This clone was recorded only once. Antigen: not known. This chain joins TRBV7-9 and TRBJ2-7; no clear D. The TCR was taken from a man aged 25 to 40 with glioma. Source: PBMCs, taken from a glioma patient whose treatment included an IDH1 peptide vaccine. CDR3: CASSLGTSEQYF. CDR3 in DNA: TGTGCCAGCAGCTTAGGGACGTCCGAGCAGTACTTC.